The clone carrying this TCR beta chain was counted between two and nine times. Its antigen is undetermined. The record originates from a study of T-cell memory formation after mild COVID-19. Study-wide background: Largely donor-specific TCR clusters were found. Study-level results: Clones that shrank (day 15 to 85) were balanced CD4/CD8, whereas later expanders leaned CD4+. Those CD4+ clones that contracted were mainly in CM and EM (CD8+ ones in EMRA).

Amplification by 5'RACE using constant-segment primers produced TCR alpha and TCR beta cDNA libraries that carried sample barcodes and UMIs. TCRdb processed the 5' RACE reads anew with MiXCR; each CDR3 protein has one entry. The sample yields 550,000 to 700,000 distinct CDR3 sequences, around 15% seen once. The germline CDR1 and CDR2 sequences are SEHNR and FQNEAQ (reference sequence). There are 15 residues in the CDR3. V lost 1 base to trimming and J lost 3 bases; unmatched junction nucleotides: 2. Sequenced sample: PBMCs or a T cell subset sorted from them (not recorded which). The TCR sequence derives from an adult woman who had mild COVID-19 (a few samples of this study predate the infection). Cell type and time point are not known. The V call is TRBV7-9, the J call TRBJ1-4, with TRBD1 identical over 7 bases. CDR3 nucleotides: TGTGCCAGCAGCTTAGACAGGGGCTCTAATGAAAAACTGTTTTTT. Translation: CASSLDRGSNEKLFF.